The T cell receptor (beta chain) described here comes from a study of blood T cell repertoires in COVID-19. As for the study in general: Material from acute and convalescent COVID-19 was sourced from the United States, Italy and Spain. In each case, the material was cDNA or gDNA derived from T cells, B-cell-depleted T cells, or PBMCs.

CDR1 MNHEY and CDR2 SVGAGI come from the germline V gene. The trim removed 4 bases at V and 4 bases at J, leaving 9 bases unmatched. There are 15 residues in the CDR3. Per the study methods: Estimated nucleated cell counts came from reference gene primer amplification. Here immunoSEQ multiplex PCR was the method, and the copy in TCRdb shows in-frame clones only, minus some. V and J calls plus clone size are reproduced from that table; the DNA served to infer D and trimming. The data show tens of thousands of clones, with roughly 84% seen just once and 29% held by the top ten. This clonotype was sampled from a woman over 75 with active or convalescent COVID-19. The chain links TRBV6-5 to TRBJ2-7, with TRBD1 matching 8 bases. Sequencing was performed on peripheral blood. CDR3 loop: CASSSIRDRFYEQYF. DNA for the CDR3: TGTGCCAGCAGTTCAATCCGGGACAGGTTTTACGAGCAGTACTTC.